This T cell receptor beta chain was sequenced in a study of CD8+ T cells in alopecia areata. About the study: Treated patients were dosed with oral tofacitinib, taking 5 to 10 mg twice daily. Severity among treated patients was scored by the percentage of scalp area affected.

For this clone: The antigen is unknown.

CDR1 and CDR2 from the germline V gene are SNHLY and FYNNEI. The CDR3 is 13 amino acids. The V segment lost 7 bases and the J segment 7 bases; nucleotides outside the gene matches: 7. TCR sequencing used cDNA made by reverse transcription of extracted RNA. Profiled with immunoSEQ multiplex PCR; TCRdb holds only in-frame clones, not every one. There are 150,000 to 200,000 clones in the sample; approximately 61% occur only once, and 1% lies in the top ten. Overall study results and limits: Especially in alopecia totalis/universalis, lesional scalp showed greater clonality than normal scalp did. Whether baseline CD8+ expansion is linked to response remains uncertain, given a single nonresponder.

Treatment given: oral pan-JAK inhibitor, 5-10 mg twice daily. This chain uses TRBV2 with TRBJ1-5; 7 bases fit TRBD1. The sample in question was CD4+ T cells sorted from blood, obtained at week 24, from a patient treated with tofacitinib. This TCR was sampled from a human donor with alopecia areata. The CDR3, as DNA: TGTGCCAGCACCCCGGACAGGCTACAGCCCCAGCATTTT. It yields the protein CASTPDRLQPQHF.